These 13 T cell receptor beta chains were sequenced from one sample in a study of T cell clonotyping in hematopoietic cell transplantation (dated by TCRdb to the early 2020s). The time point label, read with the paper, signifies: recipient sample about 28 days before transplant, after cytoreduction. The receptor library was made with the immunoSEQ multiplex PCR assay. TCRdb obtained this table from immuneACCESS and retained in-frame rearrangements with V and J assigned. These tables miss some clones; where compared with another copy, unresolved V genes account for less than half of the shortfall, and the remainder is unexplained. A total of roughly 30,000 clones appear in this sample, more than 60% of them only once. 6.8% of the sample comes from the top ten. The sequences come from peripheral blood mononuclear cells, collected before stem cell transplant. These receptor sequences come from a woman aged 25 to 39 with chronic myeloid leukemia. Some clones in this sample may be carry-over from other donors' samples.

This clone was seen only once. This chain uses TRBV28 with TRBJ2-7; possibly TRBD1 for D (6 bases). The V gene lost 6 bases and the J gene lost 2 bases, with 14 bases spanning the gap. The CDR3 loop spans 14 amino acids. Looked up from germline, CDR1 is MDHEN and CDR2 is SYDVKM. CDR3 in DNA: TGTGCCAGCAGGGGCAGGGGAATCACCTACGAGCAGTACGTC. It specifies CASRGRGITYEQYV.

The chain is built from TRBV9 and TRBJ2-5; 11 positions agree with TRBD2. Germline loops: CDR1 SGDLS, CDR2 YYNGEE. Trimming cost V 4 bases and J 7 bases; bases outside gene matches: 9. This CDR3 contains 15 residues. CDR3 DNA sequence: TGTGCCAGCAGCATTACCGGGACTAGCGGAGGGACCCAGTACTTC. This translates into CASSITGTSGGTQYF.

This clone has more than one count but fewer than ten. The CDR3 protein is CSARTHYEQYF. The CDR3 bases are TGCAGCGCCCGGACCCACTACGAGCAGTACTTC. The chain recombines TRBV29-1 with TRBJ2-7; D not certain. V lost 7 bases and J lost 3, with 10 bases in between. Per the germline V gene, CDR1 is SQVTM and CDR2 is ANQGSEA. CDR3 length equals 11 residues.

This sequence joins TRBV5-6 and TRBJ2-7; D assignment may be TRBD1 or TRBD2 (5 bases each). Trimming took 4 bases from V and 1 from J, leaving 12 bases between them. Germline V gene lookup returns CDR1 SGHDT and CDR2 YYEEEE. This CDR3 contains 14 residues. The CDR3 loop is CASSLPGRSYEQYF. CDR3 sequence (DNA): TGTGCCAGCAGCCTTCCGGGGCGATCCTACGAGCAGTACTTC.

This chain links TRBV6-5 with TRBJ2-7, with D perhaps being TRBD1 or TRBD2 (5 bases each). CDR3 length equals 15 residues. V was clipped by 6 bases and J by 2 bases, with 17 bases between them. Germline V gene sequence: CDR1 MNHEY, CDR2 SVGAGI. CDR3 sequence: CASSPTGTSAYEQYF. The CDR3 DNA follows: TGTGCCAGCAGCCCCACCGGGACGAGCGCCTACGAGCAGTACTTC.

The chain couples TRBV5-1 to TRBJ1-6; D is unresolved. V lost 10 bases and J lost 5, with 16 bases in between. CDR3 length equals 14 residues. Looked up from germline, CDR1 is SGHRS and CDR2 is YFSETQ. The CDR3 nucleotides read TGCGCCTCATCCGTGGACGATAATAATTCACCCCTCCACTTT. Translating it yields CASSVDDNNSPLHF.

The chain couples TRBV30 to TRBJ2-2; D is perhaps TRBD2 (7 bases). The CDR3 consists of 15 residues. V lost 3 bases and J 5 bases, leaving 16 bases between the germline ends. The V gene's germline CDR1 is GTSNPN and CDR2 SVGIG (reference sequence). This CDR3 reads CAWRRGGTGTGELFF. For the CDR3, the DNA is TGTGCCTGGAGGAGGGGGGGCACAGGGACCGGGGAGCTGTTTTTT.

The chain joins TRBV30 to TRBJ1-3; D uncertain. This CDR3 has 12 residues. V was shortened by 3 bases and J by 4 bases, with 7 bases between the two germline ends. CDR1 is GTSNPN and CDR2 is SVGIG in the germline V gene (reference sequence). CDR3 nucleotide sequence: TGTGCCTGGAGAAGCCAGGGAAACACCATATATTTT. Protein sequence: CAWRSQGNTIYF.

This clone was picked up one time. The J gene is TRBJ1-1, the V gene TRBV5-6, with D possibly TRBD1 on 5 matching bases. The CDR3 is made up of 16 amino acids. The germline CDR1 and CDR2 sequences are SGHDT and YYEEEE. Trimming stripped 3 bases from V and 1 base from J, with 16 bases between. CDR3 sequence (DNA): TGTGCCAGCAGCTCATCAGGGTATAATGAGAACACTGAAGCTTTCTTT. Translation: CASSSSGYNENTEAFF.

The CDR3 reads CAWNDRVGEKLFF. CDR3 in DNA: TGTGCCTGGAACGACAGGGTTGGAGAAAAACTGTTTTTT. The rearrangement uses TRBV30 and TRBJ1-4, with 7 bases fitting TRBD1. There are 13 residues in the CDR3. Germline assignment: CDR1 GTSNPN and CDR2 SVGIG (reference sequence). With V trimmed by 4 bases and J by 8 bases, 7 bases remained unmatched.

V gene TRBV30 combines with J gene TRBJ1-1; D unresolved. Per germline, CDR1 GTSNPN and CDR2 SVGIG (reference sequence). The CDR3 totals 11 residues. The ends were cut back, 5 bases at V and 2 bases at J, with 6 bases in the middle. This CDR3 reads CAWVLNTEAFF. CDR3 coding DNA: TGTGCCTGGGTTCTCAACACTGAAGCTTTCTTT.

The V and J genes are TRBV9 and TRBJ1-6; 7 bases agree with TRBD1. The CDR3 contains 14 residues. Germline CDR1 and CDR2: SGDLS and YYNGEE. Germline trimming cut 3 bases from V and 9 bases from J; bases unmatched to any gene: 6. CDR3 residues: CASSAGGNLSPLHF. The CDR3 bases are TGTGCCAGCAGCGCAGGGGGGAACCTTTCACCCCTCCACTTT.

This clone was observed a handful of times. The chain combines TRBV10-3 with TRBJ2-7; D uncertain. V dropped 10 bases and J dropped 2 bases, with 15 bases sitting between them. Germline V gene lookup returns CDR1 ENHRY and CDR2 SYGVKD. The length of the CDR3 is 13 residues. The chain's CDR3 is CATRRFQPYEQYV. As DNA, the CDR3 is TGTGCCACCAGGCGGTTCCAGCCCTACGAGCAGTACGTC.